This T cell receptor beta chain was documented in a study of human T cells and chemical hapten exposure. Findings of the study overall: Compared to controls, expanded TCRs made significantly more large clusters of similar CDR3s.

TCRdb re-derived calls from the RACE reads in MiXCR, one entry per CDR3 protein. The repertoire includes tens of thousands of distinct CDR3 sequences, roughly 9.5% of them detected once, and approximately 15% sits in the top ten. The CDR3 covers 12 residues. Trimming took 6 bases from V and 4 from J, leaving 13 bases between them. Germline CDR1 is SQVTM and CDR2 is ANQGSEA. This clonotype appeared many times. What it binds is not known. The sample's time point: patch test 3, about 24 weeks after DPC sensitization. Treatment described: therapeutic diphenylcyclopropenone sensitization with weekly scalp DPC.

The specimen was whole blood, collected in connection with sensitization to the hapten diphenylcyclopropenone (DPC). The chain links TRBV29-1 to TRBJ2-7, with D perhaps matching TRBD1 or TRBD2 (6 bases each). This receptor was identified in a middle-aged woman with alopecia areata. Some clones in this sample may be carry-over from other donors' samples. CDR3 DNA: TGCAGCGTGGGCAAGGGGGGATACGAGCAGTACTTC. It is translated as CSVGKGGYEQYF.